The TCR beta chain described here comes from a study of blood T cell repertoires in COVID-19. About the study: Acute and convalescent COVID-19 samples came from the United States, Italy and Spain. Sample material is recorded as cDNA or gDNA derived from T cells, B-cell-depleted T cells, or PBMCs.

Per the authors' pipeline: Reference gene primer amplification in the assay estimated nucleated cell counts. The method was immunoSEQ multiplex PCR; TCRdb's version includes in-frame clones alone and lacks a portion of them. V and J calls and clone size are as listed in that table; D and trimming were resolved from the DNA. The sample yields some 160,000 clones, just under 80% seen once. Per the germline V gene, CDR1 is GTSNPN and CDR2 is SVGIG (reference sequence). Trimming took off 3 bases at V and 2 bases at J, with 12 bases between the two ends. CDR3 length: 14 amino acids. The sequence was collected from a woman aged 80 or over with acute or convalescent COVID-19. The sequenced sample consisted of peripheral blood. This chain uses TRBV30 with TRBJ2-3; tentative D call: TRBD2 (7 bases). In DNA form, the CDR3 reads TGTGCCTGGAGGTTCGCGGGGGCCACAGATACGCAGTATTTT. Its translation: CAWRFAGATDTQYF.